The entry that follows covers one TCR beta chain sequence. The sample belongs to a study of blood T cell repertoires in COVID-19. With 1 base removed from V and 1 base from J, the gap between germline ends came to 16 bases. Per germline, CDR1 MDHEN and CDR2 SYDVKM. The CDR3 loop spans 17 amino acids. Measured with immunoSEQ multiplex PCR; TCRdb has only the in-frame clones, and not every one. The repertoire holds under 300,000 clones, with around 83% as singletons. Sample: peripheral blood. The chain couples TRBV28 to TRBJ1-1; no clear D gene. This receptor was obtained from a woman between 40 and 55 years old who had recovered from COVID-19. This CDR3 is CASSLYPRTSGNTEAFF. The CDR3 DNA is TGTGCCAGCAGTTTATATCCCCGTACGAGTGGGAACACTGAAGCTTTCTTT.